Reported below is one T cell receptor beta chain. This CDR3 has 12 amino acids. From germline, CDR1 is SGHVS and CDR2 FQNEAQ. V shed 6 bases and J shed 8 bases, with 13 bases lying between them. It was with 60 Vbeta and 13 Jbeta primers that the PCR ran. The method was immunoSEQ multiplex PCR; TCRdb's version includes in-frame clones alone and lacks a portion of them. The table shows some 110,000 clones, with 78% occurring only once. The data are from a study of cytomegalovirus exposure and HLA in healthy donors. The sequenced sample was PBMCs. This chain joins TRBV7-8 and TRBJ1-1; D might be TRBD1 (6 bases). The receptor was isolated from a middle-aged man in good health and CMV-seronegative. The CDR3 nucleotides read TGTGCCAGCAGGGATTATGGGACAGAAGCTTTCTTT. Encoded protein: CASRDYGTEAFF.